The T cell receptor beta chain under discussion was sequenced for a study of CD8 T cells in Susac syndrome. Study outcomes and limitations: That the number of individuals in its TCR sequencing and HLA analysis was relatively small was acknowledged by the study.

RNA amounts of roughly 0.5 to 1 ug underwent reverse transcription with random hexamers. TCRdb used MiXCR to reprocess the immunoSEQ multiplex PCR reads, holding one entry per CDR3 protein. The top ten clones hold approximately 0.1% of a sample with roughly 200,000 distinct CDR3 sequences, 85% to 95% of them seen once. This clonotype was seen once. Its antigen is not known. The authors sequenced TCR beta from blood CD8+ and CD4+ T cells. The controls were healthy donors who were matched for age and sex. The germline CDR1 and CDR2 sequences are SQVTM and ANQGSEA. The CDR3 sequence is 11 residues long. Trimming took off 6 bases at V and 4 bases at J, with 9 bases between the two ends.

The sample taken for sequencing was CD4+ T cells from PBMCs. This rearrangement joins TRBV29-1 to TRBJ1-2, with a possible D match to TRBD1 (5 bases). The source of this sequence is a human donor in good health. The CDR3 DNA sequence: TGCAGCGTGGGACTGAGCTATGGCTACACCTTC. It translates to CSVGLSYGYTF.